The 10 T cell receptor beta chains listed next were all sequenced from one sample in a study of T cells in Graves' hyperthyroidism and ophthalmopathy. Amplified regions were TCR beta CDR3 sequences from RNA transcripts. Initially, a first-round RT-PCR of the TCR CDR3 employed the HTBI primer set. TCRdb re-called the multiplex PCR reads with MiXCR, one entry per CDR3 protein. The sample yields a few hundred thousand distinct CDR3 sequences, roughly 14% seen once. The sequenced sample consisted of blood. The receptor set was obtained from a woman younger than 35 with Graves' hyperthyroidism that later progressed to Graves' ophthalmopathy.

Of note for this clonotype: A read error may explain this, as a much larger clone is one base away. The CDR3 sequence is CASSAGLAGETDEQYF. The CDR3 nucleotides are TGCGCCAGCAGCGCGGGACTAGCGGGAGAGACCGATGAGCAGTACTTC. The V and J genes are TRBV5-1 and TRBJ2-7; 14 nucleotides line up with TRBD2. V was pared by 4 bases and J by 7 bases, with 10 bases of the junction left unmatched. From germline, CDR1 is SGHRS and CDR2 YFSETQ. The CDR3 runs 16 residues.

This clonotype was seen repeatedly, ten times or more. The V gene is TRBV30, the J gene TRBJ1-1; D ambiguous. This CDR3 region has 15 residues. Germline V gene lookup returns CDR1 GTSNPN and CDR2 SVGIG (reference sequence). V lost 3 bases and J lost 7, with 21 bases in between. The DNA of the CDR3 is TGTGCCTGGAGGGAGTACCGCCAGGTGAACCTTGAAGCTTTCTTT. The encoded protein is CAWREYRQVNLEAFF.

The chain links TRBV7-9 to TRBJ2-2; perhaps D is TRBD1 or TRBD2 (5 bases each). The CDR3 runs to 15 residues. Germline V gives CDR1 SEHNR, CDR2 FQNEAQ (reference sequence). V was clipped by 5 bases and J by 0 bases, with 10 bases between them. The CDR3 DNA sequence: TGTGCCAGCAGCGGGACCGACACGAACACCGGGGAGCTGTTTTTT. Translating gives CASSGTDTNTGELFF. The full variable domain, with the rest looked up from reference TRBV7-9 and TRBJ2-2, is DTGVSQNPRHKITKRGQNVTFRCDPISEHNRLYWYRQTLGQGPEFLTYFQNEAQLEKSRLLSDRFSAERPKGSFSTLEIQRTEQGDSAMYLCASSGTDTNTGELFFGEGSRLTVL.

This clonotype was recorded at least ten times. The CDR3 loop is CASSSPGQRTTEAFF. The CDR3 nucleotides read TGTGCCAGCAGTTCACCGGGACAGCGAACCACTGAAGCTTTCTTT. The chain is built from TRBV6-1 and TRBJ1-1; 7 nucleotides align to TRBD1. The trim removed 5 bases at V and 4 bases at J, leaving 10 bases unmatched. Germline CDR1 and CDR2: MNHNS and SASEGT. CDR3 length: 15 amino acids.

The chain employs TRBV27 and TRBJ2-3; possibly TRBD1 or TRBD2 for D (6 bases each). The CDR3 is 14 amino acids. The V and J ends lost 7 bases and 10 bases respectively, with 21 bases between them. Germline V gives CDR1 MNHEY, CDR2 SMNVEV (reference sequence). CDR3 amino acids: CASIMGGLLYAQYF. DNA of the CDR3: TGTGCCAGCATCATGGGGGGCCTCTTATATGCGCAGTATTTT.

This clonotype was observed a few times. The V gene is TRBV28, the J gene TRBJ1-2; 9 bases are shared with TRBD1. V trimming: 5 bases; J trimming: 8 bases; junction bases outside the gene matches: 15. CDR1 is MDHEN, CDR2 SYDVKM, per germline. The CDR3 runs 16 residues. The CDR3 DNA reads TGTGCCAGCAGTAGCATGACAGGGGGGTCTTCGGGCGGCTACACCTTC. Its translation is CASSSMTGGSSGGYTF.

This clonotype was seen a few times. The V gene is TRBV30, the J gene TRBJ2-7; 12 bases are shared with TRBD1. The V and J ends lost 3 bases and 6 bases, in that order; junction bases with no gene match: 9. This CDR3 comprises 15 residues. Per the germline V gene, CDR1 is GTSNPN and CDR2 is SVGIG (reference sequence). This CDR3 is CAWRRGQGAWAEQYF. CDR3 nucleotide sequence: TGTGCCTGGAGACGGGGACAGGGGGCGTGGGCCGAGCAGTACTTC.

Many counts were recorded for this clonotype. This sequence joins TRBV28 and TRBJ2-1, with 9 bases matching TRBD2. This CDR3 comprises 16 residues. CDR1 is MDHEN and CDR2 is SYDVKM in the germline V gene. Trimming took 6 bases from V and 5 from J; bases not matched to a gene: 11. The CDR3 bases are TGTGCCAGCAGCGACCTCTTAGCGGGAGTCAACAATGAGCAGTTCTTC. Translating gives CASSDLLAGVNNEQFF.

This clonotype was picked up a small number of times. The chain joins TRBV15 to TRBJ2-2; D perhaps matches TRBD2 (5 bases). This CDR3 region has 14 residues. The germline V gene encodes CDR1 LNHNV and CDR2 YYDKDF (reference sequence). V lost 3 bases to trimming and J lost 1 base, with 6 bases between them. The CDR3 DNA is TGTGCCACCAGCAGTGGGAGGAACACCGGGGAGCTGTTTTTT. Its translation: CATSSGRNTGELFF.

This chain joins TRBV30 and TRBJ1-1; D perhaps matches TRBD1 (6 bases). This CDR3 has 12 residues. CDR1 GTSNPN and CDR2 SVGIG come from the germline V gene (reference sequence). V was clipped by 8 bases and J by 5 bases, with 15 bases between them. For the CDR3, the DNA is TGTGCCAGGGGGGGGGCGGGGACTGAAGCTTTCTTT. Encoded protein: CARGGAGTEAFF.